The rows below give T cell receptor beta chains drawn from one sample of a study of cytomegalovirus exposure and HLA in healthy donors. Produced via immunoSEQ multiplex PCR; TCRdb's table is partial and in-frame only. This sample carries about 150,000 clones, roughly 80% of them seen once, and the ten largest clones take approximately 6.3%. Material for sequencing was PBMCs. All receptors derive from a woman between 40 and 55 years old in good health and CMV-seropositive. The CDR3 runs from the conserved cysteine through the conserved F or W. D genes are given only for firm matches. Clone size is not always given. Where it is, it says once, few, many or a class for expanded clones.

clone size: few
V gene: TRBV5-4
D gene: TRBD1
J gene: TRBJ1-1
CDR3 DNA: TGTGCCAGCAGCTTCACTCTGGGACAGGGGAACACTGAAGCTTTCTTT
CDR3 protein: CASSFTLGQGNTEAFF

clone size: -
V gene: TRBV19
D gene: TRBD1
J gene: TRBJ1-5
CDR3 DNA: TGTGCCAGTAGTCGGACACAGGGGGCCGGTCAGCCCCAGCATTTT
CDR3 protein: CASSRTQGAGQPQHF

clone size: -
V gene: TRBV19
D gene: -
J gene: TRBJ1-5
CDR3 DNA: TGTGCCAGTAATCAGGGCTATAGCAATCAGCCCCAGCATTTT
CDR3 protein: CASNQGYSNQPQHF

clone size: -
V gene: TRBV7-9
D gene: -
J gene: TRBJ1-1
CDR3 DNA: TGTGCCAGCAGCCTGGTGAGCACTGAAGCTTTCTTT
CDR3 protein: CASSLVSTEAFF

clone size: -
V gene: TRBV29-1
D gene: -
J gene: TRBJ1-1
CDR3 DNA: TGCAGCGTTGTGGGGCCGGGGACAATTCTCACTGAAGCTTTCTTT
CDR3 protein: CSVVGPGTILTEAFF

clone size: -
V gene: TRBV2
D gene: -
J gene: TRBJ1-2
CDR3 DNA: TGTGCCAGCAAGGCGGGAAGCGCTAACTATGGCTACACCTTC
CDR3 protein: CASKAGSANYGYTF

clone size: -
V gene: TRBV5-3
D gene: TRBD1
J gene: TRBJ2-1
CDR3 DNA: TGTGCCAGAAGCTTGAATTGGGACAGGAAGGTGGGACACAATGAGCAGTTCTTC
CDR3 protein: CARSLNWDRKVGHNEQFF

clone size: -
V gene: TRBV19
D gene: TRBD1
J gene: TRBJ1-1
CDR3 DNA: TGTGCCAGTCTACAGGGGTATGGAAACACTGAAGCTTTCTTT
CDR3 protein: CASLQGYGNTEAFF

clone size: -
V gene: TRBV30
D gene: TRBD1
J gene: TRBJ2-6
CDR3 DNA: TGTGCCTACCACGGGGGACAGGGAGCATCTGGGGCCAACGTCCTGACTTTC
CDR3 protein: CAYHGGQGASGANVLTF

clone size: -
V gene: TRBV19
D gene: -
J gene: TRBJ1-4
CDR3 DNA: TGTGCCAGTAGTATGGACAGCGTTAATGAAAAACTGTTTTTT
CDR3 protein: CASSMDSVNEKLFF

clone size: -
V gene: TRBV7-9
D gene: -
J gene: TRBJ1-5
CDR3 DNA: TGTTCCAGCAGCATCCAGGGTCATATCAATCAGCCCCAGCATTTT
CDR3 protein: CSSSIQGHINQPQHF

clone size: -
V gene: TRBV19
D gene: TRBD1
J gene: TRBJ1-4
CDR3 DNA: TGTGCCAGTAAAGACAGGGGATTTCAAACTAATGAAAAACTGTTTTTT
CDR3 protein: CASKDRGFQTNEKLFF

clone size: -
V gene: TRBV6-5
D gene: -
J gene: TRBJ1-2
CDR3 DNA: TGTGCCAGCAGTCTCCAAGCGGGGAACTATGGCTACACCTTC
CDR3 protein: CASSLQAGNYGYTF

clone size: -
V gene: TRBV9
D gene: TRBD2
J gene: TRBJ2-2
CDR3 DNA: TGTGCCAGCAGCTCAATAGCGGGGGGGAACACCGGGGAGCTGTTTTTT
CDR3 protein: CASSSIAGGNTGELFF

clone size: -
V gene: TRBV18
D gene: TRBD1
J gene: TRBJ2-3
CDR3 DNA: TGTGCCAGCTCAAACCTGGCCGGGACAGGGGTAGCAGATACGCAGTATTTT
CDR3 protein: CASSNLAGTGVADTQYF

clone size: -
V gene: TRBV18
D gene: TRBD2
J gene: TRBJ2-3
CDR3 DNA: TGTGCCAGCCCGGGACTAGCGGGGGGCACAGATACGCAGTATTTT
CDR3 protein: CASPGLAGGTDTQYF

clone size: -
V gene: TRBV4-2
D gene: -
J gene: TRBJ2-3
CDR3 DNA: TGTGCCAGCAGCCAAGATTGGGGGGTGAAGACAGATACGCAGTATTTT
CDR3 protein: CASSQDWGVKTDTQYF

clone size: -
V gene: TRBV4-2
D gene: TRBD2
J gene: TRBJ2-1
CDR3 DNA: TGTGCCAGCAGCCAAGATTGGGCTAGCGGGTGGAATGAGCAGTTCTTC
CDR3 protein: CASSQDWASGWNEQFF

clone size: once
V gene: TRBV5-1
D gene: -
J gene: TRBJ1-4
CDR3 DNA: TGCGCCAGCAGCTTAACCGGATGGGACACCTCTAATGAAAAACTGTTTTTT
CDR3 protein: CASSLTGWDTSNEKLFF

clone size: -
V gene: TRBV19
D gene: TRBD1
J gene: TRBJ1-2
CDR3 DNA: TGTGCCAGTAGTATGGCAGGGGGGAACTATGGCTACACCTTC
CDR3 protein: CASSMAGGNYGYTF

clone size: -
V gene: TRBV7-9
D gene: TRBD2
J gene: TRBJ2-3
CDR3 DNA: TGTGCCAGCAGCCCCACCCCCCTAGAGCGGGGGGGCTTGTATTTT
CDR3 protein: CASSPTPLERGGLYF

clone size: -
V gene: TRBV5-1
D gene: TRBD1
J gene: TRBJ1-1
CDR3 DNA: TGCGCCAGCAGCTTGCCCGGGACAGGGGGCGCGGGGACTGAAGCTTTCTTT
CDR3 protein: CASSLPGTGGAGTEAFF

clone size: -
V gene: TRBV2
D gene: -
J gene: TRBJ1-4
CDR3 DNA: TGTGCCAGCAGTTCGGTTGCAACTAATGAAAAACTGTTTTTT
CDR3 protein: CASSSVATNEKLFF

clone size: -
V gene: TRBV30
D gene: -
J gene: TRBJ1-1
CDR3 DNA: TGTGCCTGGAGTAGACTGACTGAAGCTTTCTTT
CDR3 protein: CAWSRLTEAFF

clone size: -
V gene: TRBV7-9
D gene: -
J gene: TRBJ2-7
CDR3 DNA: TGTGCCAGCAGCCCGCCTACAGGCTACGAGCAGTACTTC
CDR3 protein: CASSPPTGYEQYF

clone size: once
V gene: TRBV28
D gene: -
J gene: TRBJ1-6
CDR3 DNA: TGTGCCAGCAGGCGGGGGGATTCACCCCTCCACTTT
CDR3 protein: CASRRGDSPLHF

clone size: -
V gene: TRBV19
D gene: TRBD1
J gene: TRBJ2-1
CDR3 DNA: TGTGCCAGTAGTATAGTATTAACGGGCGACAGGGCCCTTCGGAATGAGCAGTTCTTC
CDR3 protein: CASSIVLTGDRALRNEQFF

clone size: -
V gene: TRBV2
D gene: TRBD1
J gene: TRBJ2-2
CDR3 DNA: TGTGCCAGCAGTGAAAGGGGACAGGGGGCGACCGGGGAGCTGTTTTTT
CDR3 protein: CASSERGQGATGELFF

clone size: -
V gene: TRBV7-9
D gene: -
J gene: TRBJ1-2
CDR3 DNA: TGTGCCAGCAGCTTAAGGACTTGGAACTATGGCTACACCTTC
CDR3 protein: CASSLRTWNYGYTF

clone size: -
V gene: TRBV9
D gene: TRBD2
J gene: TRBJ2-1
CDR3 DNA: TGTGCCAGCAGCGTAGGGACTAGCGGATACAATGAGCAGTTCTTC
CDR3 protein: CASSVGTSGYNEQFF

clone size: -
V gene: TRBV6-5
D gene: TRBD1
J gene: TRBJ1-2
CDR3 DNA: TGTGCCAGCAGTTACTCGGGGACAGGGGTCTATGGCTACACCTTC
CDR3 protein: CASSYSGTGVYGYTF

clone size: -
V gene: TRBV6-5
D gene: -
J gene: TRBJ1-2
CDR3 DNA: TGTGCCAGCAGTCATCCGGTGAGGTATGGCTACACCTTC
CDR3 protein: CASSHPVRYGYTF

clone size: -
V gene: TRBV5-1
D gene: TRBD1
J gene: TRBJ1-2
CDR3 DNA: TGCGCCAGCAGCTTGCAGGACAGGGACTATGGCTACACCTTC
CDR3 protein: CASSLQDRDYGYTF

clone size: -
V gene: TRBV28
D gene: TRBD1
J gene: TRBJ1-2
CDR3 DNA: TGTGCCAGCAGTTCTGTGGCACAGGGGAAAGGCTACACCTTC
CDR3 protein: CASSSVAQGKGYTF

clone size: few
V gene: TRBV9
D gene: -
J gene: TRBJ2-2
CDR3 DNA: TGTGCCAGCAGCGCCTTTCAGGGTTCCACCGGGGAGCTGTTTTTT
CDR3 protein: CASSAFQGSTGELFF

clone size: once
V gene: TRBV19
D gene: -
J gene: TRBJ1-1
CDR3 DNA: TGTGCCAGTAGTATAGGGACAGTACCATACCTTGAAGCTTTCTTT
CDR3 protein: CASSIGTVPYLEAFF

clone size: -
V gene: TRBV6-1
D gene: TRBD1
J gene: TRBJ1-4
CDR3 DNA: TGTGCCAGCACCTGGACAGGGGGAATAGAAAAACTGTTTTTT
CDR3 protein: CASTWTGGIEKLFF

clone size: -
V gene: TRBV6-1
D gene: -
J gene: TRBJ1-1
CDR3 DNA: TGTGCCAGTGAACCCGGCGGAAGGAACACTGAAGCTTTCTTT
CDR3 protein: CASEPGGRNTEAFF

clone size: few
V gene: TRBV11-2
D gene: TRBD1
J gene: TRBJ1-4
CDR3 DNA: TGTGCCAGCGGGGGTGTTGACAGGGTAATGTTTTTT
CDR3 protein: CASGGVDRVMFF

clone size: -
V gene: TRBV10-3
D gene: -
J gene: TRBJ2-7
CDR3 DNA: TGTGCCATCAGTGAAGGGGTAGCCTACGAGCAGTACTTC
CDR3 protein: CAISEGVAYEQYF

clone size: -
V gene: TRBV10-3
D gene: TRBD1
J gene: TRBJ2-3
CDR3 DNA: TGTGCCATCAAGGGGGCCCCAGATACGCAGTATTTT
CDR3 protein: CAIKGAPDTQYF

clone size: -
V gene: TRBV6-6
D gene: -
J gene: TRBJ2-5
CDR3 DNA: TGTGCCAGCAGTTTTGGGACTGGCCAAGAGACCCAGTACTTC
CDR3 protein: CASSFGTGQETQYF

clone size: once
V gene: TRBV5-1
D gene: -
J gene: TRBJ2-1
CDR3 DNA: TGCGCCAGCAGCTTAATGGACTCTTACAATGAGCAGTTCTTC
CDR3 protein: CASSLMDSYNEQFF

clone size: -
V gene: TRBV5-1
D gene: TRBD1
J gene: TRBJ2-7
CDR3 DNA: TGCGCCAGCAGCTCCTGGACAGGTTCCTACGAGCAGTACTTC
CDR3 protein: CASSSWTGSYEQYF

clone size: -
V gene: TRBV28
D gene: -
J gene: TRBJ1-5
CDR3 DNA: TGTGCCAGCAGTAGCCGCAGGCTAAATCAGCCCCAGCATTTT
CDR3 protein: CASSSRRLNQPQHF

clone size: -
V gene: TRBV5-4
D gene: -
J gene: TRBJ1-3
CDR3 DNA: TGTGCCAGCAGCCTGAGAGGGCAATTTGGAAACACCATATATTTT
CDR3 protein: CASSLRGQFGNTIYF

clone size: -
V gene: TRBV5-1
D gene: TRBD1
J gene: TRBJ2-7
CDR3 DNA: TGCGCCAGCAGCTTGGCCGGGACAGGGGGTGGTGAGCAGTACTTC
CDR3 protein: CASSLAGTGGGEQYF

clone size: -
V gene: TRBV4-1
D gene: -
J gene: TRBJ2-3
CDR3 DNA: TGCGCCAGCAGCCTCCCGACTAGCACAGATACGCAGTATTTT
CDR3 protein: CASSLPTSTDTQYF